The 22 T cell receptor beta chains below were found in one sample sequenced in a study of cytomegalovirus exposure and HLA in healthy donors (dated by TCRdb to the late 2010s). The library relied on the immunoSEQ multiplex PCR assay. TCRdb re-hosts the immuneACCESS table, in-frame sequences only. Its copies lack some clones; in the studies checked, an unresolved V gene accounts for under half of them, and the cause for the rest is not known. The table for this sample lists roughly 330,000 clones; about nine tenths of them were counted only once. The ten largest account for roughly 1.2% of the sample. Source material: PBMCs. The receptor source for this set is a woman aged 25 to 45 in good health and CMV-seropositive.

The chain carries TRBV7-8 and TRBJ1-5; 7 bases are shared with TRBD1. The V segment lost 0 bases and the J segment 7 bases; nucleotides outside the gene matches: 6. In germline, CDR1 is SGHVS, CDR2 FQNEAQ. This CDR3 contains 15 residues. CDR3 DNA: TGTGCCAGCAGCTTAGCGGCTGGACAGGCCCAGCCCCAGCATTTT. Amino acids: CASSLAAGQAQPQHF.

This clone was detected only once. The V call is TRBV6-6, the J call TRBJ1-5, with 8 positions matching TRBD1. The V and J ends lost 6 bases and 0 bases, in that order; junction bases with no gene match: 4. Germline V lookup: CDR1 MNHNY, CDR2 SVGAGI (reference sequence). This CDR3 contains 15 residues. The CDR3 coding sequence is TGTGCCAGCAGAATAGGACAGGGTAGCAATCAGCCCCAGCATTTT. Translated: CASRIGQGSNQPQHF.

This clone was seen a handful of times. V is TRBV5-1 and J is TRBJ2-7; TRBD1 might be the D (5 bases). Germline V gives CDR1 SGHRS, CDR2 YFSETQ. The CDR3 runs to 14 residues. The germline V and J ends were trimmed by 1 base and 5 bases, with 13 bases remaining between them. CDR3 coding DNA: TGCGCCAGCAGCTTGCGGTCCCCAGGGAACGAGCAGTACTTC. Translation gives CASSLRSPGNEQYF.

The rearrangement joins TRBV10-2 to TRBJ1-5; no definite D call. Germline CDR1 and CDR2: WSHSY and SAAADI. The CDR3 loop spans 14 amino acids. Trimming cost V 2 bases and J 0 bases, with 5 bases left between them. The CDR3 spells CASSETDSNQPQHF. The CDR3 region has the DNA TGCGCCAGCAGTGAGACAGATAGCAATCAGCCCCAGCATTTT.

The CDR3 protein is CASTNGADPSNEQFF. CDR3 DNA sequence: TGTGCCAGCACAAATGGGGCCGACCCTTCCAATGAGCAGTTCTTC. This chain uses TRBV5-4 with TRBJ2-1; a possible D gene is TRBD1 (5 bases). CDR1 is SGHNT and CDR2 is YYREEE in the germline V gene (reference sequence). Trimming shortened V by 6 bases and J by 6 bases, and 19 bases separated the two germline ends. The CDR3 contains 15 residues.

The chain is built from TRBV28 and TRBJ1-2; 11 positions match TRBD1. The CDR3 runs 15 residues. Trimming at V came to 4 bases and at J to 4 bases, leaving 5 bases not matched to a gene. CDR1 MDHEN and CDR2 SYDVKM come from the germline V gene. The CDR3 reads CASSSGQGVPYGYTF. The DNA of the CDR3 is TGTGCCAGCAGTTCGGGACAGGGGGTCCCCTATGGCTACACCTTC.

The CDR3 region is CASRAMGTKTTGELFF. In DNA form, the CDR3 reads TGTGCCAGCAGAGCCATGGGGACTAAAACCACCGGGGAGCTGTTTTTT. The rearrangement joins TRBV2 to TRBJ2-2, with 7 bases matching TRBD2. V lost 6 bases, J lost 4 bases, and 11 bases stayed unmatched. This CDR3 spans 16 amino acids. The germline gives CDR1 SNHLY, CDR2 FYNNEI.

This clone has a single count. V usage is TRBV18 and J usage is TRBJ2-3; 9 bases are shared with TRBD1. With V trimmed by 1 base and J by 3 bases, 8 bases remained unmatched. The CDR3 consists of 17 residues. Per germline, CDR1 KGHSH and CDR2 LQKENI. CDR3 loop: CASSPRRDRVGTDTQYF. CDR3 DNA sequence: TGTGCCAGCTCACCACGCAGGGACAGGGTGGGGACAGATACGCAGTATTTT.

This clone was seen only a few times. The V and J genes are TRBV18 and TRBJ1-6; D unclear. Germline values: CDR1 KGHSH, CDR2 LQKENI. The CDR3 consists of 14 residues. Trimming stripped 3 bases from V and 0 bases from J, with 3 bases between. CDR3: CASSPSSYNSPLHF. In nucleotides, the CDR3 is TGTGCCAGCTCACCGAGCTCCTATAATTCACCCCTCCACTTT.

This chain connects TRBV29-1 to TRBJ2-1; 7 bases are shared with TRBD1. Per the germline V gene, CDR1 is SQVTM and CDR2 is ANQGSEA. V trimming: 6 bases; J trimming: 5 bases; junction bases outside the gene matches: 13. The CDR3 consists of 15 residues. This CDR3 reads CSVGHRGPRDNEQFF. Written as DNA, the CDR3 is TGCAGCGTCGGACACAGGGGCCCCAGGGACAATGAGCAGTTCTTC.

The chain uses TRBV9 and TRBJ2-4; D is possibly TRBD1 (5 bases). Germline lookup yields CDR1 SGDLS and CDR2 YYNGEE. Trimming removed 0 bases at V and 1 base at J, with 11 bases between. The CDR3 is 16 residues long. This chain's CDR3 is CASSVGRVVAKNIQYF. As DNA, the CDR3 is TGTGCCAGCAGCGTAGGCAGGGTGGTTGCCAAAAACATTCAGTACTTC.

The chain recombines TRBV30 with TRBJ2-2; no reliable D call. Trimming took 0 bases from V and 2 from J, leaving 13 bases between them. The CDR3 sequence is 16 residues long. Germline V gives CDR1 GTSNPN, CDR2 SVGIG (reference sequence). The CDR3 DNA reads as TGTGCCTGGAGTGTACGGTCGGACGGAAACACCGGGGAGCTGTTTTTT. Protein product: CAWSVRSDGNTGELFF. The whole variable domain, filled in from reference TRBV30 and TRBJ2-2, reads SQTIHQWPATLVQPVGSPLSLECTVEGTSNPNLYWYRQAAGRGLQLLFYSVGIGQISSEVPQNLSASRPQDRQFILSSKKLLLSDSGFYLCAWSVRSDGNTGELFFGEGSRLTVL.

The V call is TRBV28, the J call TRBJ1-5; D gene uncertain. The CDR3 has 14 amino acids. CDR1 and CDR2 from the germline V gene are MDHEN and SYDVKM. V was pared by 5 bases and J by 6 bases, with 14 bases between. CDR3 sequence reads: CASSIYNLGQPQHF. CDR3 DNA: TGTGCCAGCAGTATATATAACCTCGGTCAGCCCCAGCATTTT.

This clone was seen only once. This rearrangement joins TRBV30 to TRBJ2-1; 7 positions agree with TRBD1. This CDR3 has 12 residues. Germline V gives CDR1 GTSNPN, CDR2 SVGIG (reference sequence). V shed 4 bases and J 10 bases; nucleotides not matched to a gene: 7. The CDR3 sequence: CAWKGTELEQFF. The CDR3 DNA reads TGTGCCTGGAAAGGGACAGAGCTGGAGCAGTTCTTC.

This chain uses TRBV30 with TRBJ1-4, with D unclear. CDR1 is GTSNPN, CDR2 SVGIG, per germline (reference sequence). Trimming took off 3 bases at V and 1 base at J, with 9 bases between the two ends. The CDR3 extends over 14 amino acids. This chain's CDR3 is CAWSQSQTNEKLFF. The CDR3 bases are TGTGCCTGGAGCCAGAGCCAAACTAATGAAAAACTGTTTTTT.

This chain uses TRBV19 with TRBJ1-5, with 10 bases lining up with TRBD1. Looked up from germline, CDR1 is LNHDA and CDR2 is SQIVND (reference sequence). J gave up 5 bases and V 10 bases, and 2 bases lay outside the gene matches. This CDR3 is 12 amino acids long. The CDR3 protein is CATGTGDQPQHF. CDR3 sequence (DNA): TGTGCCACTGGGACAGGGGATCAGCCCCAGCATTTT.

The chain is built from TRBV7-7 and TRBJ2-5, with a tentative D call TRBD2 (6 bases). CDR1 and CDR2 from the germline V gene are SSHAT and FNYEAQ (reference sequence). Trimming took off 1 base at V and 2 bases at J, with 8 bases between the two ends. CDR3 length: 14 amino acids. For the CDR3, the DNA is TGTGCCAGCAGCTTAGGCGGGACTCAAGAGACCCAGTACTTC. Protein sequence: CASSLGGTQETQYF.

The sample holds one count of this clone. The chain has TRBV27 and TRBJ2-3, with TRBD2 matching over 7 bases. CDR1 and CDR2 (germline): MNHEY, SMNVEV (reference sequence). Germline trimming cut 10 bases from V and 4 bases from J; bases unmatched to any gene: 8. The CDR3 spans 13 residues. The chain's CDR3 is CATTSGNSDTQYF. The CDR3 region has the DNA TGTGCCACCACGAGCGGGAACTCAGATACGCAGTATTTT.

This sequence joins TRBV27 and TRBJ2-5; D uncertain. This CDR3 has 13 amino acids. The V end lost 7 bases, the J end lost 2 bases, and 11 bases lay between the germline ends. Germline CDR1 and CDR2: MNHEY and SMNVEV (reference sequence). CDR3: CASKVGLQETQYF. CDR3 sequence (DNA): TGTGCCAGCAAAGTTGGGCTACAAGAGACCCAGTACTTC.

About this clone: In the same sample, other DNA sequences code for this CDR3. The chain carries TRBV5-1 and TRBJ2-5; D is undetermined. The CDR3 covers 12 residues. Trimming left V 0 bases short and J 2 bases short, with 2 bases between. Germline loops: CDR1 SGHRS, CDR2 YFSETQ. The CDR3 DNA sequence: TGCGCCAGCAGCTTGGGTCAAGAGACCCAGTACTTC. Protein sequence: CASSLGQETQYF.

The chain couples TRBV4-3 to TRBJ1-4; D remains unclear. The CDR3 is 15 residues long. Germline V gives CDR1 LGHNA, CDR2 YSLEER. V lost 0 bases and J lost 0, with 5 bases in between. The DNA of the CDR3 is TGCGCCAGCAGCCAAGACAAAACAACTAATGAAAAACTGTTTTTT. This gives the protein CASSQDKTTNEKLFF.

The genes are TRBV6-6 and TRBJ2-3, with D maybe TRBD2 (5 bases). Germline lookup yields CDR1 MNHNY and CDR2 SVGAGI (reference sequence). This CDR3 region has 16 residues. With 5 bases removed from V and 0 bases from J, the gap between germline ends came to 15 bases. The CDR3 region is CASSQGLVPSTDTQYF. The CDR3 nucleotides read TGTGCCAGCAGTCAAGGACTGGTTCCTAGCACAGATACGCAGTATTTT.